These 25 T cell receptor beta chains came from one sample sequenced in a study of blood T cells in healthy people across ages (dated by TCRdb to between 2015 and 2017). Libraries came from 5' RACE. Sequencing was performed on an Illumina HiSeq 2500. A second PCR of about 6 to 12 cycles was performed with a sample-barcoded 5' primer and a J-beta primer mix. TCRdb reworked the public reads: Q25 trimming with fastp, MiXCR clone assembly, productive beta chains retained. Entries that share a CDR3 protein sequence are merged under the most common genes and DNA. Counted in this sample were more than 900,000 distinct CDR3 sequences; approximately 26% of them appeared once. Clones ranked in the top ten supply around 0.75% of the sample. The sample was also reused in another study, on T cells of mothers and their children.

The sequenced sample was blood. The source of these receptors is a girl aged 2 to 9 in good health.

J is TRBJ2-7 and V is TRBV20-1; the D is unclear. CDR3 size: 13 residues. The germline CDR1 and CDR2 sequences are DFQATT and SNEGSKA (reference sequence). Trimming shortened V by 3 bases and J by 5 bases, and 14 bases separated the two germline ends. The DNA for the CDR3 is TGCAGTGCTAGCGCACTGGCTCTGGACGAGCAGTACTTC. Encoded protein: CSASALALDEQYF.

V usage is TRBV10-3 and J usage is TRBJ1-2, with D unresolved. Germline CDR1 is ENHRY and CDR2 is SYGVKD. The V and J ends lost 0 bases and 4 bases respectively, with 9 bases between them. This CDR3 has 14 amino acids. The CDR3 protein is CAISESSQLYGYTF. CDR3 sequence (DNA): TGTGCCATCAGTGAGTCGTCACAGCTCTATGGCTACACCTTC.

This clonotype was observed a few times. This chain uses TRBV7-9 with TRBJ2-2; tentative D call: TRBD1 (6 bases). The V gene's germline CDR1 is SEHNR and CDR2 FQNEAQ (reference sequence). This CDR3 has 15 amino acids. V lost 5 bases and J 6 bases, leaving 16 bases between the germline ends. CDR3 bases: TGTGCCAGCAGCCCTACAGGGTTGGGCTCCGGGGAGCTGTTTTTT. Translation: CASSPTGLGSGELFF.

The chain couples TRBV2 to TRBJ2-6; D gene unclear. The CDR3 loop spans 16 amino acids. The V and J ends lost 3 bases and 0 bases respectively, with 9 bases between them. CDR1 and CDR2 (germline): SNHLY, FYNNEI. In DNA, the CDR3 is TGTGCCAGCAGTGATCCGGGTGACTCTGGGGCCAACGTCCTGACTTTC. Protein product: CASSDPGDSGANVLTF.

In its sample, this clonotype was seen many times. The rearrangement links TRBV20-1 to TRBJ1-1; D gene uncertain. Germline lookup yields CDR1 DFQATT and CDR2 SNEGSKA (reference sequence). The CDR3 loop spans 11 amino acids. Trimming left V 6 bases short and J 0 bases short, with 5 bases between. In nucleotides, the CDR3 is TGCAGTGCCCCTTTGAACACTGAAGCTTTCTTT. This sequence encodes CSAPLNTEAFF.

The J gene is TRBJ2-1, the V gene TRBV6-1, with 10 bases identical to TRBD2. The CDR3 is 15 amino acids. The V and J ends lost 6 bases and 6 bases, in that order; junction bases with no gene match: 8. CDR1 and CDR2 from the germline V gene are MNHNS and SASEGT. For the CDR3, the DNA is TGTGCCAGCAGCGAAATAGCGGGGGGTTCCAATGAGCAGTTCTTC. It codes for CASSEIAGGSNEQFF.

This clonotype came up a few times. The rearrangement joins TRBV7-9 to TRBJ2-5, with D possibly being TRBD1 (6 bases). The J call may be mistaken, given a closer DNA end match to TRBJ2-7. The germline V gene encodes CDR1 SEHNR and CDR2 FQNEAQ (reference sequence). This CDR3 spans 14 amino acids. The CDR3 DNA is TGTGCCAGCAGCCATAGGACAGACCTTTACGAGCAGTACTTC. Residues: CASSHRTDLYEQYF.

The sample holds a few counts of this clonotype. The V call is TRBV7-2, the J call TRBJ2-7, with D perhaps TRBD1 or TRBD2 (5 bases each). The CDR3 covers 15 residues. Trimming removed 5 bases from V and 1 base from J, with 15 bases in between. In germline, CDR1 is SGHTA, CDR2 FQGNSA. In DNA form, the CDR3 reads TGTGCCAGCAGCGCAACGGGACGCGGGTCCTACGAGCAGTACTTC. Amino acids: CASSATGRGSYEQYF. The full variable domain, in which reference TRBV7-2 and TRBJ2-7 provide the parts outside the CDR3, is GAGVSQSPSNKVTEKGKDVELRCDPISGHTALYWYRQSLGQGLEFLIYFQGNSAPDKSGLPSDRFSAERTGGSVSTLTIQRTQQEDSAVYLCASSATGRGSYEQYFGPGTRLTVT.

This sequence joins TRBV11-2 and TRBJ2-1; the D gene is possibly TRBD2 (5 bases). The J call may be in error: the DNA end matches TRBJ2-5 better. Germline V gene lookup returns CDR1 SGHAT and CDR2 FQNNGV. This CDR3 has 14 amino acids. CDR3 sequence reads: CASSLSGEHETQYF. CDR3 sequence (DNA): TGTGCCAGCAGCTTAAGCGGTGAACATGAGACCCAGTACTTC.

This clonotype was detected only a few times. The chain is built from TRBV7-2 and TRBJ1-2, with 8 bases that match TRBD1. The CDR3 runs to 13 residues. V shed 3 bases, J shed 8 bases, and the junction held 5 bases outside the gene matches. The germline CDR1 and CDR2 sequences are SGHTA and FQGNSA. As DNA, the CDR3 is TGTGCCAGCAGCTTCGATTGGACAGGGGGCTACACCTTC. Protein sequence: CASSFDWTGGYTF.

This rearrangement joins TRBV3-1 to TRBJ2-5; 7 bases fit TRBD1. Germline assignment: CDR1 LGHDT and CDR2 YNNKEL (reference sequence). After removal of 7 bases from V and 5 bases from J, the junction contained 13 bases not matched to a gene. The CDR3 consists of 15 residues. CDR3 loop: CASNHARTGAETQYF. In DNA, the CDR3 is TGTGCCAGCAACCATGCTAGGACAGGCGCGGAGACCCAGTACTTC.

This clonotype was counted a few times. The chain combines TRBV6-2 or TRBV6-3 with TRBJ2-5, with TRBD2 matching over 9 bases. Germline CDR1 reads MNHEY; CDR2 reads SVGEGT. The CDR3 has 16 residues. V lost 2 bases and J lost 5; bases outside the gene matches: 9. The CDR3 spells CASSYRRLAGRETQYF. In DNA, the CDR3 is TGTGCCAGCAGTTACCGGAGGCTAGCGGGGCGGGAGACCCAGTACTTC.

This chain links TRBV5-1 with TRBJ2-6, with D maybe TRBD2 (6 bases). V dropped 0 bases and J dropped 0 bases, with 16 bases sitting between them. The germline gives CDR1 SGHRS, CDR2 YFSETQ. CDR3 length equals 19 residues. The CDR3 reads CASSLAYAGYYSGANVLTF. The CDR3 DNA sequence: TGCGCCAGCAGCTTGGCCTACGCGGGGTACTACTCTGGGGCCAACGTCCTGACTTTC.

The chain uses TRBV4-1 and TRBJ2-1; D unresolved. CDR1 is MGHRA, CDR2 YSYEKL, per germline. Deletions cut 2 bases from V and 8 bases from J, with 4 bases between. This CDR3 is 11 amino acids long. CDR3 in amino acids: CASSQIHEQFF. CDR3 nucleotides: TGCGCCAGCAGCCAAATTCATGAGCAGTTCTTC.

This clonotype has just a few counts. The chain recombines TRBV6-1 with TRBJ1-2; D not certain. The CDR3 length is 12 residues. The V end was cut by 10 bases, the J end by 4 bases, with 13 bases between. CDR1 and CDR2 from the germline V gene are MNHNS and SASEGT. The CDR3 sequence is CATARHLYGYTF. In DNA, the CDR3 is TGTGCCACCGCAAGACACCTCTATGGCTACACCTTC.

The chain uses TRBV7-2 and TRBJ2-3, with D perhaps matching TRBD2 (5 bases). There are 15 residues in the CDR3. The V gene's germline CDR1 is SGHTA and CDR2 FQGNSA. V lost 4 bases to trimming and J lost 2 bases, with 13 bases between them. The CDR3 bases are TGTGCCAGCAGCTACACGGGATCAAACACAGATACGCAGTATTTT. Amino acid sequence: CASSYTGSNTDTQYF.

This clonotype was found a few times. The chain employs TRBV5-1 and TRBJ2-7, with D unresolved. Per germline, CDR1 SGHRS and CDR2 YFSETQ. This CDR3 has 16 residues. Between the trimmed V and J ends, which lost 0 bases and 0 bases, there was a span of 13 bases. CDR3 sequence reads: CASSLVLGGYSYEQYF. CDR3 in DNA: TGCGCCAGCAGCTTGGTATTGGGCGGTTACTCCTACGAGCAGTACTTC.

The chain links TRBV9 to TRBJ2-1; perhaps D is TRBD1 or TRBD2 (5 bases each). Matching the DNA end better, TRBJ2-7 makes the J call doubtful. The CDR3 covers 16 residues. Germline lookup yields CDR1 SGDLS and CDR2 YYNGEE. CDR3 region: CASSRGARSTSYEQYF. CDR3 bases: TGTGCCAGCAGCAGAGGGGCCAGGAGTACATCCTACGAGCAGTACTTC.

The table lists this clonotype with a few counts. The rearrangement joins TRBV20-1 to TRBJ2-5; 16 positions agree with TRBD2. Germline trimming cut 2 bases from V and 4 bases from J; bases unmatched to any gene: 4. This CDR3 has 16 amino acids. CDR1 and CDR2 (germline): DFQATT, SNEGSKA (reference sequence). The CDR3: CSARKGLAGGAETQYF. Here the CDR3 DNA reads TGCAGTGCTAGAAAGGGACTAGCGGGAGGGGCAGAGACCCAGTACTTC.

The chain is built from TRBV20-1 and TRBJ2-3; D might be TRBD1 or TRBD2, each matching 6 bases. There are 15 residues in the CDR3. V was shortened by 5 bases and J by 0 bases, with 15 bases between the two germline ends. The V gene's germline CDR1 is DFQATT and CDR2 SNEGSKA (reference sequence). The CDR3 spells CSAPNPGASTDTQYF. The CDR3 coding sequence is TGCAGTGCTCCTAACCCGGGGGCCAGCACAGATACGCAGTATTTT.

This clonotype was observed a handful of times. The chain carries TRBV5-1 and TRBJ2-6; no definite D call. This CDR3 contains 12 residues. The V end was cut by 2 bases, the J end by 9 bases, with 6 bases between. Germline V gene lookup returns CDR1 SGHRS and CDR2 YFSETQ. The CDR3 is CASSLDFNVLTF. CDR3 nucleotides: TGCGCCAGCAGCTTAGATTTCAACGTCCTGACTTTC.

The gene calls are TRBV29-1 and TRBJ2-2; no clear D gene. Germline V CDR1 and CDR2: SQVTM, ANQGSEA. The ends were cut back, 4 bases at V and 5 bases at J, with 5 bases in the middle. The CDR3 loop spans 11 amino acids. The CDR3 DNA reads TGCAGCGTTGGGGTAACCGGGGAGCTGTTTTTT. Its protein is CSVGVTGELFF.

The V call is TRBV6-1, the J call TRBJ2-1; possible D gene TRBD2, 5 bases. V was clipped by 0 bases and J by 0 bases, with 18 bases between them. The germline V gene has CDR1 MNHNS and CDR2 SASEGT. The CDR3 is 19 residues long. The DNA for the CDR3 is TGTGCCAGCAGTGAAGCGCCTAGCTTCGCGGAAAGCTCCTACAATGAGCAGTTCTTC. Protein product: CASSEAPSFAESSYNEQFF.

As to this clonotype: Given a much more abundant clone one base away, this may be a read error. Without the conserved terminal phenylalanine or tryptophan, this CDR3 likely stems from a read error. The gene calls are TRBV4-3 and TRBJ2-6; D is uncertain. V dropped 0 bases and J dropped 0 bases, with 6 bases sitting between them. The CDR3 sequence is 16 residues long. Germline loops: CDR1 LGHNA, CDR2 YSLEER. The CDR3 reads CASSQELGSGANVLTS. As DNA, the CDR3 is TGCGCCAGCAGCCAAGAATTGGGCTCTGGGGCCAACGTCCTGACTTCC.

The V call is TRBV9, the J call TRBJ1-2, with D maybe TRBD1 (5 bases). The CDR3 is 14 amino acids. Trimming stripped 4 bases from V and 4 bases from J, with 14 bases between. CDR1 and CDR2 (germline): SGDLS, YYNGEE. CDR3: CASSKDGGSYGYTF. The CDR3 region has the DNA TGTGCCAGCAGCAAAGACGGGGGAAGCTATGGCTACACCTTC.